This T cell receptor (beta chain) was recorded in a study of cytomegalovirus exposure and HLA in healthy donors. Whole-study findings and limits: A link between a missense DCLRE1C variant and TCR beta V- and J-gene trimming emerged from a later analysis. V segments that were indistinguishable, TRBV6-2 and TRBV6-3 among them, were omitted from analysis.

The V gene's germline CDR1 is SQVTM and CDR2 ANQGSEA. The CDR3 runs to 16 residues. Trimming cost V 5 bases and J 3 bases; bases outside gene matches: 9. As for this clone: Its antigen is unknown.

The PCR ran on 60 Vbeta and 13 Jbeta primers. Profiling relied on immunoSEQ multiplex PCR, and the TCRdb table lists in-frame clones only, not all of them. Of approximately 110,000 clones listed, around 80% were seen once; the top ten hold about 5%. The receptor's source is a female donor in good health and CMV-seropositive. The chain combines TRBV29-1 with TRBJ2-2; TRBD2 matches 10 bases. The sequenced sample was PBMCs. The CDR3 loop reads CSVCPSGRADTGELFF. The CDR3 DNA sequence: TGCAGCGTTTGCCCGAGCGGGAGGGCCGACACCGGGGAGCTGTTTTTT.